This T cell receptor beta chain was sequenced for a study of blood T cell repertoires in COVID-19. Study context: Samples taken during acute and convalescent COVID-19 were collected in the United States, Italy and Spain. PBMCs, B-cell-depleted T cells, or T cells were the source of the cDNA or gDNA that made up the material.

This clone was observed a handful of times. In the original analysis: Amplified reference gene primers provided the basis for estimating nucleated cell counts. Data came from immunoSEQ multiplex PCR; TCRdb stores just in-frame clones and leaves some out. V, J and clone size reflect that table, while D and trimming were determined from the DNA. The repertoire has under 250,000 clones, about four fifths of them found once; the top ten carry more than 1.5%. In germline, CDR1 is SNHLY, CDR2 FYNNEI. With 3 bases removed from V and 12 bases from J, the gap between germline ends came to 24 bases. This CDR3 contains 16 residues.

Sequenced input: peripheral blood. The origin of this receptor is a man aged 30 to 39 who had recovered from COVID-19. The chain uses TRBV2 and TRBJ2-1, with TRBD2 as a possible D gene (6 bases). CDR3 residues: CASSDSPWRGLGRQFF. DNA for the CDR3: TGTGCCAGCAGTGATTCCCCTTGGCGGGGCTTAGGTAGGCAGTTCTTC.